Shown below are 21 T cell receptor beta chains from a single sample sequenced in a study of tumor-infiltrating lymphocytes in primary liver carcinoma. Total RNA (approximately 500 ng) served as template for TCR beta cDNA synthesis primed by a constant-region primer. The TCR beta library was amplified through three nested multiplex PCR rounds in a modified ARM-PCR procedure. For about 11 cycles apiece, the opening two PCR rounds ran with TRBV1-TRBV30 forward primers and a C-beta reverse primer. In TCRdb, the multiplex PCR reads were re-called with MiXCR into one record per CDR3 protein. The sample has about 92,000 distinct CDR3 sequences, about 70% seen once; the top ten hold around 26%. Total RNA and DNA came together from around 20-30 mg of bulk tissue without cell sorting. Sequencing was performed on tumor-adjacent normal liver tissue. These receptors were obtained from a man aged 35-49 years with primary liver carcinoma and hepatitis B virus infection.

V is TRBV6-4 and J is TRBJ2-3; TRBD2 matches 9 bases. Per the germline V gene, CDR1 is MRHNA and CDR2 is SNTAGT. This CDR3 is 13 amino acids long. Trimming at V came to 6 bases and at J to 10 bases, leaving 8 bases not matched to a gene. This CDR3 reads CASREREDLAQYF. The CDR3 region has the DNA TGTGCCAGCAGGGAGCGGGAGGACCTGGCGCAGTATTTT.

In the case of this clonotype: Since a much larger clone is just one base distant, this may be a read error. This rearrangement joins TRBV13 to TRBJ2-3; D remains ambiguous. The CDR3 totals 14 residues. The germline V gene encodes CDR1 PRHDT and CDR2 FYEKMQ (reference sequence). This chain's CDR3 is CACSLGLRTDTQYF. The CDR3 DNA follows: TGTGCCTGCAGCTTAGGGCTTCGCACAGATACGCAGTATTTT.

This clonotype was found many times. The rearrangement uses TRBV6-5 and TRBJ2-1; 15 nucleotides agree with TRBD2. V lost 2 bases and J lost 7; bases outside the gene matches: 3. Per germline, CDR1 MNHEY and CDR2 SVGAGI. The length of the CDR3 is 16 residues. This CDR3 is CASSYTGLAGGNEQFF. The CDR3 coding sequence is TGTGCCAGCAGTTACACGGGACTAGCGGGGGGTAATGAGCAGTTCTTC.

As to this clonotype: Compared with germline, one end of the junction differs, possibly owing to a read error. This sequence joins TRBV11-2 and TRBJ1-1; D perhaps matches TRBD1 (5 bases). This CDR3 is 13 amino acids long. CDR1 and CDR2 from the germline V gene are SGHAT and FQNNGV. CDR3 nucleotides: TGTACCAGCAACCTCTGGCAGGGAACTGAAACTTTCTTT. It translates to CTSNLWQGTETFF.

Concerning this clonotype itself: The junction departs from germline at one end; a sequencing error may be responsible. The CDR3 coding sequence is TGTGCCAGTAGCTTACGCAGGGTGCCCTACGAGCAGTACTTC. This translates into CASSLRRVPYEQYF. V gene TRBV11-2 combines with J gene TRBJ2-7, with D possibly matching TRBD1 (5 bases). Germline CDR1 SGHAT, CDR2 FQNNGV. There are 14 residues in the CDR3.

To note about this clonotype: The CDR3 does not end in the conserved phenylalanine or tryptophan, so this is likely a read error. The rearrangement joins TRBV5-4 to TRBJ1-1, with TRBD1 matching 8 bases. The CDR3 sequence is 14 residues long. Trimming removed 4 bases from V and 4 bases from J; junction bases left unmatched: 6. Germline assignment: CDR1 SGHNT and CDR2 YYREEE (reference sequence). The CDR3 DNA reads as TGTGCCAGCAGCAGAGACAGGGGTGTCACTGAAGCTTTCCAT. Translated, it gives CASSRDRGVTEAFH.

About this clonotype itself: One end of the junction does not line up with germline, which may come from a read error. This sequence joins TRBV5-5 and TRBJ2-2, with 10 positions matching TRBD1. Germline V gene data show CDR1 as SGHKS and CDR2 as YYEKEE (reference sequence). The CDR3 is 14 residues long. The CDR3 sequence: CASTETGGGGELFF. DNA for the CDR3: TGTGCCAGCACCGAGACAGGGGGCGGCGGGGAACTGTTTTTT.

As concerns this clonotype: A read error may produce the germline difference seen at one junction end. The CDR3 region has the DNA TGTGCCAGCAGTCCCCCAGGCGCGGAACTCTACGAGCAGTATTTC. It encodes CASSPPGAELYEQYF. V is TRBV28 and J is TRBJ2-7; D is unclear. The CDR3 has 15 amino acids. CDR1 and CDR2 from the germline V gene are MDHEN and SYDVKM.

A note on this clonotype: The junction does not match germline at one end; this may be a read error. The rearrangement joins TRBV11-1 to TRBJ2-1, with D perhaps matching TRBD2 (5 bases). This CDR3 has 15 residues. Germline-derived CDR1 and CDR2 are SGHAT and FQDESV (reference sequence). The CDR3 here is CACSLVSFGENEQFF. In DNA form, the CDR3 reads TGTGCCTGCAGCTTAGTTTCATTCGGGGAGAATGAGCAGTTCTTC.

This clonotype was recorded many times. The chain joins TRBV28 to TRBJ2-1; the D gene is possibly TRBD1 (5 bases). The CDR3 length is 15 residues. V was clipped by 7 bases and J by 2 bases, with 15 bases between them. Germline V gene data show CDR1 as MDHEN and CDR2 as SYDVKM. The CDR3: CASTGRNTPYNEQFF. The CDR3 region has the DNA TGTGCCAGCACAGGGCGGAATACCCCCTACAATGAGCAGTTCTTC.

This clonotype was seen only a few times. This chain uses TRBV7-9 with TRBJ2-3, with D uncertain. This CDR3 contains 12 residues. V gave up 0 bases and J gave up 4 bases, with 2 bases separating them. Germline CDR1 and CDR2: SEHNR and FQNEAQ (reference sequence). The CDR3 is CASSLAADTQYF. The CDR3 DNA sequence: TGTGCCAGCAGCTTAGCGGCAGATACGCAGTATTTT.

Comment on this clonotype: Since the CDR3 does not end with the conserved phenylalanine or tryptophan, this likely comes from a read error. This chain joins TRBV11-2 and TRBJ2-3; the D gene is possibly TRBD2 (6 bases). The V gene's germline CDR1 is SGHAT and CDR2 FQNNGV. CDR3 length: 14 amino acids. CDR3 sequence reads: CPGGAREPADTQYY. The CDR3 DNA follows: TGTCCCGGAGGGGCACGGGAGCCCGCTGATACGCAGTATTAT.

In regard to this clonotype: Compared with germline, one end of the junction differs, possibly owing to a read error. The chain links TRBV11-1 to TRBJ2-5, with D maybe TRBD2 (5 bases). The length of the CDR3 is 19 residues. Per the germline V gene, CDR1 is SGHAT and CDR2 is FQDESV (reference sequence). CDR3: CASGPAPEVRKDFQETQYF. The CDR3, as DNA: TGTGCCAGCGGCCCGGCCCCGGAGGTCAGGAAGGACTTCCAAGAGACTCAGTACTTC.

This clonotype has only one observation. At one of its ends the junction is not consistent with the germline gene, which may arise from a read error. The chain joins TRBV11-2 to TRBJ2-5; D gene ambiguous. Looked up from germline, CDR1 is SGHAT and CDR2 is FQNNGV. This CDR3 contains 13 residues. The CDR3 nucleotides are TGTGTCAGTCAGAAGGAACCTGGCGAGACCCAGTACTTT. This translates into CVSQKEPGETQYF.

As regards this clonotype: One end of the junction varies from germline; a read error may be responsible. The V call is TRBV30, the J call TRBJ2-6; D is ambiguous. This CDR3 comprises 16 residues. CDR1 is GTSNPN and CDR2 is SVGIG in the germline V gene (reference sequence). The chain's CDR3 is CAWSNSGLSGVNVLTF. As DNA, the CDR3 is TGTGCCTGGAGTAACAGTGGGCTCTCTGGGGTCAACGTCCTGACTTTC.

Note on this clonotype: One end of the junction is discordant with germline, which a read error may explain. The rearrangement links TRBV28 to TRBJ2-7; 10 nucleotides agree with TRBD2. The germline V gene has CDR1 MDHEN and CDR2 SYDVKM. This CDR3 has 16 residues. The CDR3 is CTSSFPTSGISYEQYF. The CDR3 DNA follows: TGTACCAGCAGTTTTCCAACTAGCGGGATCTCCTACGAGCAGTACTTC.

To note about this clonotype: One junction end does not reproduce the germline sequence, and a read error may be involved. The CDR3 spells CASQVPGSVGTLYF. CDR3 nucleotides: TGTGCCAGCCAAGTCCCGGGGAGCGTCGGAACCCTGTACTTC. This sequence joins TRBV11-2 and TRBJ2-5; possible D gene TRBD2, 5 bases. CDR1 SGHAT and CDR2 FQNNGV come from the germline V gene. This CDR3 contains 14 residues.

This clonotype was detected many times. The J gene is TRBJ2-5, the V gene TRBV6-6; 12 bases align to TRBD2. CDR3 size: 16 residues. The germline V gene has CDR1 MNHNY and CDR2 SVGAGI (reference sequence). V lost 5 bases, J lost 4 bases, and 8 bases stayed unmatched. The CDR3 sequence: CASSGKTSGSLETQYF. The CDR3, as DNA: TGTGCCAGCAGTGGCAAGACTAGCGGGAGTTTAGAGACCCAGTACTTC.

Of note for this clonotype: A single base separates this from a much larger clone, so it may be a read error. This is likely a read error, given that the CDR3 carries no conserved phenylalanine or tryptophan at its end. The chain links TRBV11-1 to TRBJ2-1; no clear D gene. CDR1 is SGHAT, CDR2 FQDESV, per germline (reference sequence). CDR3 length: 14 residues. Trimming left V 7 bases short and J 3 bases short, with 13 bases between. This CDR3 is CASTPDGGYNEQFS. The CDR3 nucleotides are TGTGCCAGCACCCCCGATGGCGGCTACAATGAGCAGTTCTCC.

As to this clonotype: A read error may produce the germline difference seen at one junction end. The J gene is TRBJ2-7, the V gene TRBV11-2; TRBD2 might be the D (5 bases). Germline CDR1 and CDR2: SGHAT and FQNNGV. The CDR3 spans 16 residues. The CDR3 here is CASSSFQRLRSHEQHF. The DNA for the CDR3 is TGTGCCAGCAGCTCTTTCCAGCGACTAAGGTCCCACGAGCAGCACTTC. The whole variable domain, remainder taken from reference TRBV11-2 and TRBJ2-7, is EAGVAQSPRYKIIEKRQSVAFWCNPISGHATLYWYQQILGQGPKLLIQFQNNGVVDDSQLPKDRFSAERLKGVDSTLKIQPAKLEDSAVYLCASSSFQRLRSHEQHFGPGTRLTVT.

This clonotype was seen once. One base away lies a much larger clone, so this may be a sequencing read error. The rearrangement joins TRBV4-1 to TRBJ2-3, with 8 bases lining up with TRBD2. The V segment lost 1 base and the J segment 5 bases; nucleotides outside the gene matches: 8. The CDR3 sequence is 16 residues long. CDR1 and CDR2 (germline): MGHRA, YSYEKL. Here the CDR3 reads CASSQGAGARGDTQYF. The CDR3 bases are TGCGCCAGCAGCCAAGGAGCGGGGGCCCGGGGAGATACGCAGTATTTT.